Below are 21 T cell receptor beta chains sequenced from a single sample in a study of TET2 disruption in CD19-targeted CAR T cells. Assay: immunoSEQ multiplex PCR; the TCRdb copy retains only in-frame clones and omits some. The sample totals some 2,000 clones; its top ten clones hold about a sixth. As to treatment: autologous CTL019 cells: CD19 CAR with 4-1BB and CD3 zeta domains. Antigens of these TCRs are unknown. The sample here was CD8+ T cells sorted from cultured blood T cells, taken for CD19 CAR T cell therapy. Source of these receptors: a man in his sixties or seventies with chronic lymphocytic leukemia.

Of note for this clone: The junction does not match germline at one end; this may be a read error. The read terminates 3 residues before the CDR3 end, so the remaining end is supplied by the germline J gene. The rearrangement joins TRBV7-8 to TRBJ2-2; 7 bases map to TRBD1. Germline V gene sequence: CDR1 SGHVS, CDR2 FQNEAQ. The CDR3 consists of 14 residues. The covered CDR3 bases are TGTGCCGGCAGTTCCGGGACAGATAATTCACCG. Protein: CAGSSGTDNSP. The CDR3 as a whole reads CAGSSGTDNSPLFF.

With respect to this clone: Read data end 3 residues before the CDR3 end; the end is taken from the germline J gene. V is TRBV7-2 and J is TRBJ1-2; 8 positions match TRBD1. There are 14 residues in the CDR3. Per the germline V gene, CDR1 is SGHTA and CDR2 is FQGNSA. The DNA read from the CDR3 is TGTGCCAGCAGCTTATACCAGGGGGCGTGGGAC. It translates to CASSLYQGAWD. The CDR3 reads in full as CASSLYQGAWDYTF.

On this clone: The read halts 3 residues ahead of the CDR3 end, with the missing end drawn from the germline J gene. The chain couples TRBV27 to TRBJ2-5; D may be TRBD1 (5 bases). Trimming took off 5 bases at V and 5 bases at J, with 18 bases between the two ends. CDR1 is MNHEY and CDR2 is SMNVEV in the germline V gene (reference sequence). This CDR3 has 15 residues. Here the CDR3 reads CASSLGAREVETQYF. The DNA read from the CDR3 is TGTGCCAGCAGTCTAGGGGCCAGGGAAGTGGAGACC.

Points on this clone: Mismatch with germline at one junction end may stem from a read error. Read sequence stops 3 residues before the CDR3 end, and the germline J gene provides the missing end. The V and J genes are TRBV4-1 and TRBJ1-1, with D maybe TRBD1 (6 bases). Germline CDR1 MGHRA, CDR2 YSYEKL. This CDR3 has 16 residues. The CDR3: CTSSPPVGSWDTGAFF. The sequenced part of the CDR3 DNA is TGCACCAGCAGCCCCCCAGTAGGTTCCTGGGACACTGGA.

This clone is labeled medium-sized based on frequency. CDR3 DNA (partial): TGTGCCAGCAGCTCCGGGACAGGTCCAGATACG. It yields the protein CASSSGTGPDT. Given in full, the CDR3 is CASSSGTGPDTQYF. The V call is TRBV5-4, the J call TRBJ2-3, with 8 bases matching TRBD1. Read data end 3 residues before the CDR3 end; the end is taken from the germline J gene. This CDR3 is 14 amino acids long. The V gene's germline CDR1 is SGHNT and CDR2 YYREEE (reference sequence). J lost 4 bases, V lost 3 bases, and 4 bases had no gene match.

This clone is identified as medium-sized (0.01 to 0.1%) from frequency. The observed sequence ends 3 residues before the CDR3 terminus, with the missing tail filled in from the germline J gene. V and J are TRBV5-6 and TRBJ2-5; 9 positions match TRBD1. V was clipped by 4 bases and J by 2 bases; unmatched bases: 6. Germline CDR1 SGHDT, CDR2 YYEEEE. This CDR3 contains 15 residues. This CDR3 is CASSGTGRQQETQYF. CDR3 bases read: TGTGCCAGCAGCGGGACAGGGAGGCAACAAGAGACC.

This clone shows up as medium-sized by frequency. The read ends 3 residues shy of where the CDR3 ends; the end is completed using the germline J gene. The rearrangement uses TRBV4-1 and TRBJ2-7; 7 nucleotides align to TRBD1. This CDR3 is built from 14 residues. J was trimmed by 4 bases and V by 6 bases; bases with no gene match: 9. Germline CDR1 MGHRA, CDR2 YSYEKL. CDR3 residues: CASRHRDSGYEQYF. The sequenced CDR3 bases are TGCGCCAGCAGGCACAGGGACAGCGGATACGAG.

Regarding this clone: Compared with germline, one end of the junction differs, possibly owing to a read error. The CDR3 DNA, read in part, is TGTGCCAGCAGCTTGGCCGGAACTAGCACAGACACG. Its protein product is CASSLAGTSTDT. The whole CDR3 reads CASSLAGTSTDTQYF. The rearrangement joins TRBV5-6 to TRBJ2-3; a possible D gene is TRBD2 (6 bases). Read data end 3 residues before the CDR3 end; the end is taken from the germline J gene. Germline V gene sequence: CDR1 SGHDT, CDR2 YYEEEE. The CDR3 runs 15 residues.

About this clone: The read finishes 3 residues shy of the CDR3 end, and the germline J gene is used to complete it. V and J are TRBV2 and TRBJ1-5, with 9 bases lining up with TRBD1. The CDR3 has 15 residues. Germline V lookup: CDR1 SNHLY, CDR2 FYNNEI. V trimming: 6 bases; J trimming: 7 bases; junction bases outside the gene matches: 10. Incomplete CDR3 DNA: TGTGCCAGCAGCCCACAGGGGGCTTATGGGCAGCCC. Translated: CASSPQGAYGQP. The full CDR3 protein reads CASSPQGAYGQPQHF.

This clone is identified as medium-sized (0.01 to 0.1%) from frequency. The CDR3 end lies 3 residues beyond the end of the read and is filled in from the germline J gene. The chain is built from TRBV28 and TRBJ1-3; possibly TRBD1 for D (5 bases). V was pared by 3 bases and J by 0 bases, with 9 bases between. This CDR3 has 15 amino acids. CDR1 and CDR2 from the germline V gene are MDHEN and SYDVKM. The CDR3 DNA, read in part, is TGTGCCAGCAGTTTCCCAGGGCTCTCTGGAAACACC. It specifies CASSFPGLSGNT. The complete CDR3 sequence is CASSFPGLSGNTIYF.

Its frequency marks this clone as medium-sized. The read stops 3 residues short of the end of the CDR3; the missing end is completed from the germline J gene. The chain joins TRBV2 to TRBJ1-2; the D gene is possibly TRBD1 (6 bases). The CDR3 has 13 residues. Trimming removed 6 bases at V and 4 bases at J, with 12 bases between. Germline lookup yields CDR1 SNHLY and CDR2 FYNNEI. This chain's CDR3 is CASSQQGGYGYTF. The DNA read from the CDR3 is TGTGCCAGCAGCCAACAGGGAGGCTATGGC.

Here the CDR3 reads CSVMRGLYEQYF. The sequenced part of the CDR3 DNA is TGCAGTGTCATGCGGGGGCTATACGAG. The chain employs TRBV20-1 and TRBJ2-7, with TRBD2 as a possible D gene (7 bases). The DNA ends 3 residues before the CDR3 does, and the rest of the CDR3 is filled in from the germline J gene. The CDR3 length is 12 residues. V lost 7 bases to trimming and J lost 4 bases, with 14 bases between them. Germline V gene sequence: CDR1 DFQATT, CDR2 SNEGSKA (reference sequence).

This clone is labeled medium-sized based on frequency. Coverage ceases 3 residues before the CDR3 finishes, and the germline J gene fills in the end. The chain combines TRBV7-2 with TRBJ1-3; D ambiguous. The germline gives CDR1 SGHTA, CDR2 FQGNSA. CDR3 size: 15 residues. V was cut by 0 bases and J by 0 bases, with 6 bases left in between. The sequenced CDR3 bases are TGTGCCAGCAGCTTAGCAGGCAGCTCTGGAAACACC. It is translated as CASSLAGSSGNT. The entire CDR3 is CASSLAGSSGNTIYF.

As regards this clone: The read gets to within 3 residues of the CDR3 end, and the germline J gene fills in the rest. The chain joins TRBV19 to TRBJ1-1, with TRBD1 as a possible D gene (5 bases). CDR3 length: 15 amino acids. Germline CDR1 reads LNHDA; CDR2 reads SQIVND (reference sequence). The CDR3 bases that were read are TGTGCCAGTAGTATAGGAGGGACTCTGTTCGACGAG. This encodes CASSIGGTLFDE. The entire CDR3 reads CASSIGGTLFDEAFF. The whole variable domain, filled in from reference TRBV19 and TRBJ1-1, reads DGGITQSPKYLFRKEGQNVTLSCEQNLNHDAMYWYRQDPGQGLRLIYYSQIVNDFQKGDIAEGYSVSREKKESFPLTVTSAQKNPTAFYLCASSIGGTLFDEAFFGQGTRLTVV.

As to this clone: With the read ending 3 residues before the CDR3 end, the germline J gene is used to fill in that end. The same CDR3 is also encoded by other DNA sequences in this sample. The chain uses TRBV7-6 and TRBJ1-2; 7 bases match TRBD1. CDR3 length: 15 amino acids. In germline, CDR1 is SGHVS, CDR2 FNYEAQ. Incomplete CDR3 DNA: TGTGCCAGCAGCTTTTCGAGGGAAGGGACAGATACC. This gives the protein CASSFSREGTDT. From start to end, the CDR3 is CASSFSREGTDTYTF.

Points on this clone: The CDR3 end lies 3 residues beyond the end of the read and is filled in from the germline J gene. The chain is built from TRBV19 and TRBJ1-2; 11 bases line up with TRBD1. The V gene's germline CDR1 is LNHDA and CDR2 SQIVND (reference sequence). This CDR3 spans 14 amino acids. The part of the CDR3 DNA that was read is TGTGCCAGTAGTACCGGGACAGGGGGTTACGAC. It translates to CASSTGTGGYD. The complete CDR3 sequence is CASSTGTGGYDYTF.

In the case of this clone: Read sequence stops 3 residues before the CDR3 end, and the germline J gene provides the missing end. V and J are TRBV9 and TRBJ2-3, with a weak D call TRBD2 (5 bases). V lost 4 bases to trimming and J lost 0 bases, with 12 bases between them. The CDR3 contains 15 residues. Germline V CDR1 and CDR2: SGDLS, YYNGEE. The DNA read from the CDR3 is TGTGCCAGCAGCCCCCGCCGGACTAGCACAGATACG. The encoded protein is CASSPRRTSTDT. The entire CDR3 sequence reads CASSPRRTSTDTQYF.

This clone counts as medium-sized by frequency. The sequence runs out 3 residues before the end of the CDR3; the remainder is reconstructed from the germline J gene. The chain combines TRBV7-6 with TRBJ2-2; D gene uncertain. Deletions cut 0 bases from V and 5 bases from J, with 4 bases between. This CDR3 spans 13 amino acids. The V gene's germline CDR1 is SGHVS and CDR2 FNYEAQ. The CDR3 sequence: CASSLAGTGELFF. Partial CDR3 DNA: TGTGCCAGCAGCTTAGCAGGGACCGGGGAG.

This clone is called medium-sized (0.01 to 0.1%) based on its frequency. Incomplete CDR3 DNA: TGTGCCAGCAGTCGGACTAGCGGGGGCTACGAG. This codes for CASSRTSGGYE. The whole CDR3 protein is CASSRTSGGYEQYF. The V and J genes are TRBV2 and TRBJ2-7; 13 bases are shared with TRBD2. The CDR3 end lies 3 residues beyond the end of the read and is filled in from the germline J gene. Germline V gene sequence: CDR1 SNHLY, CDR2 FYNNEI. This CDR3 spans 14 amino acids. The V segment lost 5 bases and the J segment 3 bases; nucleotides outside the gene matches: 1. Variable domain in full (rest from reference TRBV2 and TRBJ2-7): EPEVTQTPSHQVTQMGQEVILRCVPISNHLYFYWYRQILGQKVEFLVSFYNNEISEKSEIFDDQFSVERPDGSNFTLKIRSTKLEDSAMYFCASSRTSGGYEQYFGPGTRLTVT.

A remark on this clone: The read comes to an end 3 residues before the CDR3 does, leaving the germline J gene to fill in the end. This chain uses TRBV7-6 with TRBJ1-2; no clear D gene. Germline V lookup: CDR1 SGHVS, CDR2 FNYEAQ. CDR3 length: 13 amino acids. The CDR3 DNA, read in part, is TGTGCCAGCAGCTTAGAGGGCTACAATGAC. The encoded protein is CASSLEGYND. The CDR3 as a whole reads CASSLEGYNDYTF.

Comment on this clone: The read falls 3 residues short of the CDR3 end, and the missing part is taken from the germline J gene. This chain links TRBV27 with TRBJ2-7, with 7 bases matching TRBD1. In germline, CDR1 is MNHEY, CDR2 SMNVEV (reference sequence). CDR3 length equals 12 residues. J gave up 5 bases and V 6 bases, and 4 bases lay outside the gene matches. CDR3 DNA, as far as it was read: TGTGCCAGCAGCCGAGGACAGGACGAG. This codes for CASSRGQDE. The complete CDR3 reads CASSRGQDEQYF.